This TCR beta chain is drawn from a study of early T cells in non-severe SARS-CoV-2 infection. Across the whole study: Whole-blood bulk RNA, unsorted, was sequenced, and chains were unpaired. The study's findings and limits: The VDJdb matching leaned toward anti-spike CD8 responses and overlooked private and CD4 specificities.

This clonotype has a handful of counts. Its cognate antigen is unknown. Unique molecular identifiers (one per individual cDNA molecule) were attached. In TCRdb, the 5' RACE reads were re-called with MiXCR into one record per CDR3 protein. The sample yields more than 75,000 distinct CDR3 sequences, roughly 13% seen once. This CDR3 has 11 amino acids. V was trimmed by 5 bases and J by 10 bases, leaving 9 bases between them. The germline gives CDR1 SEHNR, CDR2 FQNEAQ (reference sequence). This chain joins TRBV7-9 and TRBJ2-1; D is unresolved. The sequence was obtained from an adult who was a healthcare worker with PCR-confirmed SARS-CoV-2 infection or an uninfected control (not recorded which). The source material was whole blood. DNA for the CDR3: TGTGCCAGCAGCCCTCTCTGGGAGCAGTTCTTC. Translating gives CASSPLWEQFF.